This T cell receptor beta chain was sequenced during a study of cytomegalovirus exposure and HLA in healthy donors. Study findings and constraints: A few chains tied to CMV proved CMV antigen-specific in vitro. Most TCR sequences were rare, but some public TCRs occurred in many donors. One later analysis, an examination of the 100 to 150 validation repertoires, found that first-cohort TCR clusters tended to co-occur in them.

Notes on this clone: What it binds is not known.

Germline V CDR1 and CDR2: KGHSH, LQKENI. V was trimmed by 2 bases and J by 0 bases, leaving 10 bases between them. The CDR3 loop spans 15 amino acids. Sequencing used immunoSEQ multiplex PCR; TCRdb keeps in-frame clones, though not all of them. The top ten clones hold less than 2.5% of a sample with tens of thousands of clones, approximately 93% of them seen once. This chain uses TRBV18 with TRBJ1-1; D is uncertain. This sequence was found in a woman under 30 in good health and CMV-seronegative. Sample: PBMCs. The CDR3 spells CASSPSASVNTEAFF. CDR3 coding DNA: TGTGCCAGCTCACCAAGTGCCTCGGTGAACACTGAAGCTTTCTTT. Looking up the rest from reference TRBV18 and TRBJ1-1 gives the full variable domain: NAGVMQNPRHLVRRRGQEARLRCSPMKGHSHVYWYRQLPEEGLKFMVYLQKENIIDESGMPKERFSAEFPKEGPSILRIQQVVRGDSAAYFCASSPSASVNTEAFFGQGTRLTVV.